Listed below are T cell receptor beta chains from one sample, sequenced in a study of CD8 T cells in Susac syndrome. One entry per CDR3 protein results from TCRdb running MiXCR on the immunoSEQ multiplex PCR reads. This table holds 300,000 to 350,000 distinct CDR3 sequences, around 92% found once. The material sequenced was CD4+ T cells from PBMCs. The receptors derive from a human donor with multiple sclerosis. Both conserved end residues are part of each CDR3. The D gene is left open where the match is weak. The size field is filled for only some rows; it gives once, few, many or a size class.

j_call clone_size v_call d_call cdr3_nt cdr3_aa
TRBJ1-1 . TRBV29-1 . TGCAGCGTTGAGGTGGGGGGTAACACTGAAGCTTTCTTT CSVEVGGNTEAFF
TRBJ1-1 . TRBV19 . TGTGCCAGTACCGACAACCTAAGGCGAAATGAAGCTTTCTTT CASTDNLRRNEAFF
TRBJ2-1 . TRBV4-2 TRBD2 TGTGCCAGCAGCCTAGCGGGAGGGCCGATATTGGGGTACAATGAGCAGTTCTTC CASSLAGGPILGYNEQFF
TRBJ2-2 . TRBV12-3/TRBV12-4 TRBD2 TGTGCCAGCAGTTTTGGCGGGAGGTCCACCGGGGAGCTGTTTTTT CASSFGGRSTGELFF
TRBJ2-5 . TRBV7-2 . TGTGCCAGCAGCTCGGGACGGATGCAAGAGACCCAGTACTTC CASSSGRMQETQYF
TRBJ1-3 . TRBV30 TRBD1 TGTGCCCTCAACAGGGGTGGAAACACCATATATTTT CALNRGGNTIYF
TRBJ1-3 . TRBV15 . TGTGCCACCAGCAGAGATCTGAAGTTCCTCTCTGGAAACACCATATATTTT CATSRDLKFLSGNTIYF
TRBJ2-7 . TRBV7-9 . TGTGCCAGCAGCCGACGGTTACAAGACGAGCAGTACTTC CASSRRLQDEQYF
TRBJ1-2 . TRBV19 TRBD1 TGTGCCAGTAGTATGGACAGGGGGCGAATCCATGGCTACACCTTC CASSMDRGRIHGYTF
TRBJ2-7 . TRBV19 . TGTGCCAGTAGTCCCCACGAGCAGTACTTC CASSPHEQYF
TRBJ2-5 . TRBV20-1 . TGCAGTGCTAAGGGCGGGCTAGGTAGCGAGACCCAGTACTTC CSAKGGLGSETQYF
TRBJ1-2 . TRBV3-1 . TGTGCCAGCAGCCAAGGACGGTTCACATCTAACTATGGCTACACCTTC CASSQGRFTSNYGYTF
TRBJ2-1 . TRBV20-1 TRBD1 TGCAGTGCCCCCGACAGGGTGAGCTCCTACAATGAGCAGTTCTTC CSAPDRVSSYNEQFF
TRBJ1-5 . TRBV5-1 . TGCGCCAGCAGCGCGGGACCGGACAGTCTTATTAGCAATCAGCCCCAGCATTTT CASSAGPDSLISNQPQHF
TRBJ1-1 . TRBV6-2/TRBV6-3 TRBD1 TGTGCCAGCAGCAGGGGGGGGACGGGTCCGGCTGAAGCTTTCTTT CASSRGGTGPAEAFF
TRBJ1-2 few TRBV7-2 . TGTGCCAGCAGCCCAGGCGCGGGCTATGGCTACACCTTC CASSPGAGYGYTF
TRBJ1-6 . TRBV3-1 TRBD1 TGTGCCAGCAGCCACGGGACAGGGGCTTCACCCCTCCACTTT CASSHGTGASPLHF
TRBJ1-1 . TRBV19 . TGTGCCAGTAGTATAGGTCGCGGAGTACAAATGAACACTGAAGCTTTCTTT CASSIGRGVQMNTEAFF
TRBJ2-1 . TRBV5-1 . TGCGCCAGCAGCGACGCCTTCAATGAGCAGTTCTTC CASSDAFNEQFF
TRBJ2-7 . TRBV5-1 TRBD1 TGCGCCAGCAGCCCGGAAAACCGGGACAGTGGTACCTTC CASSPENRDSGTF
TRBJ2-3 . TRBV6-6 TRBD2 TGTGCCAGCAGTTCGACTAGCGGGAGCCCAGATACGCAGTATTTT CASSSTSGSPDTQYF
TRBJ2-7 . TRBV7-9 . TGTGCCAGCAGCTGGGGGGGGACAGCCGAGAACTACGAGCAGTACTTC CASSWGGTAENYEQYF